Each of the 25 T cell receptor beta chains below was sequenced from the same sample in a study of post-analysis software for immune sequencing data. Study-level results: Several TRBV segments occurring more often in patients than controls included TRBV5-6, TRBV5-1 and TRBV20-1.

Tagging with unique molecular identifiers was a feature of the TCR beta cDNA libraries. Each CDR3 protein is one row after TCRdb ran MiXCR on the PCR reads. The sample yields 430,000 or so distinct CDR3 sequences, about 40% seen once. Which antigens these TCRs recognize remains unknown. Sample: blood. The receptors derive from a girl aged 2-9 years with multiple sclerosis.

V and J are TRBV4-1 and TRBJ2-1, with 14 bases matching TRBD2. The tail of the sequence fits TRBJ2-7 better, so the J call may be wrong. The CDR3 runs to 18 residues. Germline loops: CDR1 MGHRA, CDR2 YSYEKL. Here the CDR3 DNA reads TGCGCCAGCAGCTTCCGGCCGGGACTAGCGGGAGAATACAATGAGCAGTACTTC. Its translation is CASSFRPGLAGEYNEQYF.

Only a few counts were recorded for this clonotype. The rearrangement uses TRBV29-1 and TRBJ1-4; 8 bases map to TRBD1. The CDR3 is 13 amino acids. CDR1 is SQVTM and CDR2 is ANQGSEA in the germline V gene. The junction had 5 bases not matched to a gene; V was cut back by 7 bases and J by 4 bases. CDR3 loop: CSAFTGGNEKLFF. DNA of the CDR3: TGCAGCGCTTTTACAGGGGGTAATGAAAAACTGTTTTTT.

This clonotype was detected a few times. The chain joins TRBV5-1 to TRBJ2-1, with D perhaps matching TRBD1 (6 bases). The germline CDR1 and CDR2 sequences are SGHRS and YFSETQ. The CDR3 is made up of 14 amino acids. Trimming removed 0 bases from V and 8 bases from J, with 12 bases in between. The CDR3 DNA follows: TGCGCCAGCAGCTTGGGTCAGGGGTTAGATGAGCAGTTCTTC. Encoded protein: CASSLGQGLDEQFF.

This sequence joins TRBV24-1 and TRBJ2-1, with TRBD1 matching 7 bases. The CDR3 is made up of 15 amino acids. Germline V gene lookup returns CDR1 KGHDR and CDR2 SFDVKD. V trimming: 3 bases; J trimming: 4 bases; junction bases outside the gene matches: 5. This CDR3 is CATSDPGTAYNEQFF. The CDR3 DNA reads TGTGCCACCAGTGATCCGGGGACAGCTTACAATGAGCAGTTCTTC.

This clonotype has a handful of counts. Compared with germline, one end of the junction differs, possibly owing to a read error. This chain joins TRBV4-1 and TRBJ2-1; D uncertain. Germline loops: CDR1 MGHRA, CDR2 YSYEKL. The CDR3 extends over 15 amino acids. The CDR3 region is CAGSQVGPSYNEQFF. The CDR3 DNA follows: TGCGCCGGCAGCCAAGTGGGCCCTTCCTACAATGAGCAGTTCTTC.

The chain employs TRBV18 and TRBJ2-3, with D tentatively TRBD2 (6 bases). Trimming pared 2 bases from V and 0 bases from J, leaving 15 bases between. The V gene's germline CDR1 is KGHSH and CDR2 LQKENI. The CDR3 sequence is 17 residues long. The CDR3 loop is CASSPNSVSGSTDTQYF. The CDR3 nucleotides read TGTGCCAGCTCACCAAACAGTGTTAGCGGTAGCACAGATACGCAGTATTTT.

This clonotype was seen a handful of times. The gene calls are TRBV12-3 or TRBV12-4 and TRBJ1-5; possibly TRBD1 for D (6 bases). V was trimmed by 5 bases and J by 7 bases, leaving 12 bases between them. The CDR3 is 13 residues long. This CDR3 reads CASSIGDNQPQHF. The DNA for the CDR3 is TGTGCCAGCAGTATAGGGGACAACCAGCCCCAGCATTTT.

This clonotype was seen only once. V is TRBV7-9 and J is TRBJ1-5, with 11 bases identical to TRBD1. The CDR3 has 15 amino acids. CDR1 is SEHNR and CDR2 is FQNEAQ in the germline V gene (reference sequence). V trimming: 6 bases; J trimming: 5 bases; junction bases outside the gene matches: 6. CDR3 residues: CASSSGTGGHQPQHF. DNA for the CDR3: TGTGCCAGCAGTTCCGGGACAGGGGGTCATCAGCCCCAGCATTTT. The variable domain in full, completed from reference TRBV7-9 and TRBJ1-5, reads DTGVSQNPRHKITKRGQNVTFRCDPISEHNRLYWYRQTLGQGPEFLTYFQNEAQLEKSRLLSDRFSAERPKGSFSTLEIQRTEQGDSAMYLCASSSGTGGHQPQHFGDGTRLSIL.

In regard to this clonotype: One end of the junction is discordant with germline, which a read error may explain. This sequence joins TRBV7-9 and TRBJ2-5; 7 bases line up with TRBD2. The CDR3 totals 16 residues. CDR1 and CDR2 (germline): SEHNR, FQNEAQ (reference sequence). CDR3 DNA: TGTGCCAACAGCTTCAGGCCTAGCGGTGGGCAAGAGACCCAGTACTTC. Translated, it gives CANSFRPSGGQETQYF. The full variable domain, in which reference TRBV7-9 and TRBJ2-5 provide the parts outside the CDR3, is DTGVSQNPRHKITKRGQNVTFRCDPISEHNRLYWYRQTLGQGPEFLTYFQNEAQLEKSRLLSDRFSAERPKGSFSTLEIQRTEQGDSAMYLCANSFRPSGGQETQYFGPGTRLLVL.

Only one count was recorded for this clonotype. The chain links TRBV28 to TRBJ2-7; weak D call: TRBD1 (6 bases). This CDR3 region has 15 residues. V lost 5 bases to trimming and J lost 0 bases, with 14 bases between them. Germline lookup yields CDR1 MDHEN and CDR2 SYDVKM. The CDR3: CASSTPDSASYEQYF. Written as DNA, the CDR3 is TGTGCCAGCAGTACGCCGGACAGCGCCTCCTACGAGCAGTACTTC. Variable domain in full (rest from reference TRBV28 and TRBJ2-7): DVKVTQSSRYLVKRTGEKVFLECVQDMDHENMFWYRQDPGLGLRLIYFSYDVKMKEKGDIPEGYSVSREKKERFSLILESASTNQTSMYLCASSTPDSASYEQYFGPGTRLTVT.

CDR3 in amino acids: CASSLFGGAKNIQYF. CDR3 coding DNA: TGTGCCAGCAGTTTATTCGGGGGAGCCAAAAACATTCAGTACTTC. This sequence joins TRBV27 and TRBJ2-4; D might be TRBD2 (6 bases). Germline V gene lookup returns CDR1 MNHEY and CDR2 SMNVEV (reference sequence). V lost 1 base and J lost 0, with 7 bases in between. CDR3 size: 15 residues.

The chain couples TRBV6-4 to TRBJ2-1; tentatively, D is TRBD1 (6 bases). The germline V gene has CDR1 MRHNA and CDR2 SNTAGT. V lost 4 bases and J 8 bases, leaving 12 bases between the germline ends. The CDR3 runs 13 residues. The CDR3 reads CASSGGGGDEQFF. The CDR3 DNA reads TGTGCCAGCAGTGGTGGGGGCGGTGATGAGCAGTTCTTC.

The V call is TRBV7-8, the J call TRBJ2-3, with TRBD2 matching over 14 bases. The CDR3 totals 17 residues. CDR1 and CDR2 from the germline V gene are SGHVS and FQNEAQ. The V gene end was trimmed by 5 bases and the J gene end by 4 bases; junction bases not matched to a gene: 8. The CDR3, as DNA: TGTGCCAGCAGCCAATCTAGGACTAGCGGGAGGCCAGATACGCAGTATTTT. Translating gives CASSQSRTSGRPDTQYF.

A few counts support this clonotype. V is TRBV6-5 and J is TRBJ1-1, with TRBD1 matching 8 bases. This CDR3 has 12 amino acids. The J segment lost 6 bases and the V segment lost 9 bases, leaving 6 bases of the junction unmatched. Germline CDR1 reads MNHEY; CDR2 reads SVGAGI. CDR3 sequence reads: CASGQGFPEAFF. The DNA of the CDR3 is TGTGCCAGTGGACAGGGTTTCCCTGAAGCTTTCTTT.

The genes are TRBV12-3 or TRBV12-4 and TRBJ1-4; D ambiguous. The CDR3 is 14 amino acids. V was cut by 3 bases and J by 4 bases, with 9 bases left in between. The CDR3 sequence: CASSLVRRNEKLFF. CDR3 DNA sequence: TGTGCCAGCAGTTTGGTCAGACGTAATGAAAAACTGTTTTTT.

J is TRBJ2-7 and V is TRBV28; TRBD1 aligns across 9 bases. Germline CDR1 is MDHEN and CDR2 is SYDVKM. CDR3 size: 15 residues. V gave up 3 bases and J gave up 2 bases; unmatched junction bases: 5. The CDR3 bases are TGTGCCAGCAGTTTGGGGACAGGGAAAGCCTACGAGCAGTACTTC. It is translated as CASSLGTGKAYEQYF. The full variable domain, completed using reference TRBV28 and TRBJ2-7, is DVKVTQSSRYLVKRTGEKVFLECVQDMDHENMFWYRQDPGLGLRLIYFSYDVKMKEKGDIPEGYSVSREKKERFSLILESASTNQTSMYLCASSLGTGKAYEQYFGPGTRLTVT.

The table lists this clonotype with a few counts. The genes are TRBV29-1 and TRBJ1-1, with TRBD1 as a possible D gene (5 bases). Germline CDR1 and CDR2: SQVTM and ANQGSEA. The CDR3 spans 17 residues. V shed 6 bases and J shed 0 bases, with 23 bases lying between them. CDR3: CSVQTLGSRGLNTEAFF. The CDR3 nucleotides read TGCAGCGTCCAAACCCTCGGCTCCCGGGGCCTGAACACTGAAGCTTTCTTT.

The gene calls are TRBV3-1 and TRBJ1-6; unclear D gene. Germline CDR1 reads LGHDT; CDR2 reads YNNKEL (reference sequence). This CDR3 is built from 15 residues. V lost 2 bases and J 8 bases, leaving 13 bases between the germline ends. CDR3 sequence: CASSQQKGLDSPLHF. CDR3 DNA: TGTGCCAGCAGCCAACAGAAGGGATTAGATTCACCCCTCCACTTT.

This clonotype was seen a few times. CDR3 sequence (DNA): TGTGCCAGCAGCCCCCGACAGGGGGCTCCTAGCACAGATACGCAGTATTTT. Translation gives CASSPRQGAPSTDTQYF. The chain uses TRBV11-2 and TRBJ2-3; 10 bases are a match to TRBD1. V lost 5 bases, J lost 0 bases, and 8 bases stayed unmatched. This CDR3 comprises 17 residues. From germline, CDR1 is SGHAT and CDR2 FQNNGV.

This clonotype occurred many times. V and J are TRBV12-3 or TRBV12-4 and TRBJ2-1; D gene unclear. This CDR3 contains 14 residues. The V end was cut by 2 bases, the J end by 7 bases, with 12 bases between. CDR3 nucleotides: TGTGCCAGCAGTTTAATAGGGATGAAGAATGAGCAGTTCTTC. It yields the protein CASSLIGMKNEQFF.

This clonotype was seen only a few times. The chain has TRBV29-1 and TRBJ1-1, with D uncertain. Germline V lookup: CDR1 SQVTM, CDR2 ANQGSEA. V lost 7 bases to trimming and J lost 4 bases, with 7 bases between them. This CDR3 contains 10 residues. The CDR3 DNA is TGCAGCGCAGACGGCACTGAAGCTTTCTTT. This sequence encodes CSADGTEAFF. Filled out from reference TRBV29-1 and TRBJ1-1, the complete variable domain reads SAVISQKPSRDICQRGTSLTIQCQVDSQVTMMFWYRQQPGQSLTLIATANQGSEATYESGFVIDKFPISRPNLTFSTLTVSNMSPEDSSIYLCSADGTEAFFGQGTRLTVV.

This clonotype was observed a handful of times. The chain is built from TRBV14 and TRBJ2-4; possibly TRBD2 for D (6 bases). Gene TRBJ2-5 matches the end of the DNA better, so the J call may be wrong. Germline CDR1 is SGHDN and CDR2 is FVKESK. The CDR3 contains 16 residues. The CDR3 DNA is TGTGCCAGCAGCCAAGGGGGACTCCACTTAACGGAGACCCAGTACTTC. It is translated as CASSQGGLHLTETQYF.

The rearrangement links TRBV3-1 to TRBJ2-1; 12 bases fit TRBD2. J gave up 8 bases and V 4 bases, and 6 bases lay outside the gene matches. CDR1 is LGHDT, CDR2 YNNKEL, per germline (reference sequence). The length of the CDR3 is 15 residues. The CDR3 DNA reads as TGTGCCAGCAGCCGACTAGCGGGAGTCGGGTATGAGCAGTTCTTC. Its translation: CASSRLAGVGYEQFF.

V is TRBV5-1 and J is TRBJ1-1, with 10 bases matching TRBD1. The germline gives CDR1 SGHRS, CDR2 YFSETQ. The CDR3 loop spans 15 amino acids. The V segment lost 5 bases and the J segment 11 bases; nucleotides outside the gene matches: 15. DNA for the CDR3: TGCGCCAGCAGTTCGGACAGGGGGATGAACACCGAGGCTTTCTTT. It encodes CASSSDRGMNTEAFF.

This clonotype was found a few times. This chain links TRBV4-3 with TRBJ2-7; D gene unclear. CDR3 size: 13 residues. The ends were cut back, 1 base at V and 3 bases at J, with 7 bases in the middle. In germline, CDR1 is LGHNA, CDR2 YSLEER. For the CDR3, the DNA is TGCGCCAGCAGCCAAGGACTTCACTACGAGCAGTACTTC. Protein sequence: CASSQGLHYEQYF.